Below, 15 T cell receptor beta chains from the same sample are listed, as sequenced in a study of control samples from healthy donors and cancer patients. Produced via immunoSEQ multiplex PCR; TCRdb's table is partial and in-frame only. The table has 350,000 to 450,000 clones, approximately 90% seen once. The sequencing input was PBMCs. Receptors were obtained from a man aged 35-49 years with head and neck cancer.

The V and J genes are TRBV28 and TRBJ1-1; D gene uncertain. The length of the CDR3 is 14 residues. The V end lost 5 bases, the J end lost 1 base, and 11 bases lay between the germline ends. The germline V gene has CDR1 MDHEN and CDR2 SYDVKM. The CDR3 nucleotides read TGTGCCAGCAGTCCCTCCGCCAGGAACACTGAAGCTTTCTTT. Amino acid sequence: CASSPSARNTEAFF.

The DNA for the CDR3 is TGTGCCAGCAGCGACCGGACGGCGCCCGGGGAGCTGTTTTTT. Protein: CASSDRTAPGELFF. The rearrangement links TRBV28 to TRBJ2-2; D uncertain. V was trimmed by 6 bases and J by 6 bases, leaving 14 bases between them. Germline V gene data show CDR1 as MDHEN and CDR2 as SYDVKM. The CDR3 has 14 amino acids.

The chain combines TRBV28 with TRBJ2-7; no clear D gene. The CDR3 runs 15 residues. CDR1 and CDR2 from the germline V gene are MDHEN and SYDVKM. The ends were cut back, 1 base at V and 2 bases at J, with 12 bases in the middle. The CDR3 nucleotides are TGTGCCAGCAGTTTATTTGGTAGATTGACCTACGAGCAGTACTTC. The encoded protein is CASSLFGRLTYEQYF.

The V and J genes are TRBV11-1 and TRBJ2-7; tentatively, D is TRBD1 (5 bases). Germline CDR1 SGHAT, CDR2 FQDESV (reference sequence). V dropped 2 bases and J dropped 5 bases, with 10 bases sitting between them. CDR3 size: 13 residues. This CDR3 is CASSLQGFDEQYF. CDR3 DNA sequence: TGTGCCAGCAGCTTACAGGGTTTCGACGAGCAGTACTTC. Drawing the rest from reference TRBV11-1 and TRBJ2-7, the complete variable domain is EAEVAQSPRYKITEKSQAVAFWCDPISGHATLYWYRQILGQGPELLVQFQDESVVDDSQLPKDRFSAERLKGVDSTLKIQPAELGDSAMYLCASSLQGFDEQYFGPGTRLTVT.

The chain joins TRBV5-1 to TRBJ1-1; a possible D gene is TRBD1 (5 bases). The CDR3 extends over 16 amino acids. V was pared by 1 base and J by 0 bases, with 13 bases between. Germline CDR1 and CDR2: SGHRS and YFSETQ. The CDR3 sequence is CASSLWPGTMNTEAFF. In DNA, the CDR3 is TGCGCCAGCAGCTTGTGGCCAGGGACCATGAACACTGAAGCTTTCTTT.

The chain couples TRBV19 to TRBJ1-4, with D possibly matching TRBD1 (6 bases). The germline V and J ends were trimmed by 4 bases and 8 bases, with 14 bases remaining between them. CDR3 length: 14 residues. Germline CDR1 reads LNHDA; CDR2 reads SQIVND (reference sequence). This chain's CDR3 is CASSNRAGEEKLFF. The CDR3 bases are TGTGCCAGTAGTAACCGGGCAGGGGAGGAAAAACTGTTTTTT.

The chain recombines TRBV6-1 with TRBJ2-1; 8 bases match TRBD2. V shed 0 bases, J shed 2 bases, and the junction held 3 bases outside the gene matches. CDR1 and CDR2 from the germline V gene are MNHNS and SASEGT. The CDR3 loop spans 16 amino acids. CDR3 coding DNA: TGTGCCAGCAGTGAAGCGGAGCGGGAGCCCTACAATGAGCAGTTCTTC. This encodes CASSEAEREPYNEQFF.

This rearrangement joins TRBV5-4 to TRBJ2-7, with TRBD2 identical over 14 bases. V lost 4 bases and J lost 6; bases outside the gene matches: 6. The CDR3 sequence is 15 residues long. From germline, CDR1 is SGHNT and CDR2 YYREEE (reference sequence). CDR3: CASSPGTSGGLEQYF. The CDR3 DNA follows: TGTGCCAGCAGCCCTGGGACTAGCGGGGGCCTCGAGCAGTACTTC. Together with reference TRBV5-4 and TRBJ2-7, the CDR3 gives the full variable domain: ETGVTQSPTHLIKTRGQQVTLRCSSQSGHNTVSWYQQALGQGPQFIFQYYREEENGRGNFPPRFSGLQFPNYSSELNVNALELDDSALYLCASSPGTSGGLEQYFGPGTRLTVT.

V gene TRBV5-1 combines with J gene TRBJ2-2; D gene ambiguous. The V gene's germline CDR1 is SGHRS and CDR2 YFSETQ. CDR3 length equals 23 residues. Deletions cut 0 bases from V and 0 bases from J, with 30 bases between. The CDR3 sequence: CASSLVPPGLETRSRPNTGELFF. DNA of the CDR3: TGCGCCAGCAGCTTGGTACCCCCCGGTCTCGAGACTCGCTCCCGCCCGAACACCGGGGAGCTGTTTTTT.

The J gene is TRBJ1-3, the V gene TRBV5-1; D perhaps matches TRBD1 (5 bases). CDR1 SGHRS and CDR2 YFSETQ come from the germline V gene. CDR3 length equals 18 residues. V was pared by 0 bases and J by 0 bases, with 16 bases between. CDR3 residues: CASSLVGGRVSSGNTIYF. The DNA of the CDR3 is TGCGCCAGCAGCTTGGTTGGGGGGAGAGTAAGCTCTGGAAACACCATATATTTT.

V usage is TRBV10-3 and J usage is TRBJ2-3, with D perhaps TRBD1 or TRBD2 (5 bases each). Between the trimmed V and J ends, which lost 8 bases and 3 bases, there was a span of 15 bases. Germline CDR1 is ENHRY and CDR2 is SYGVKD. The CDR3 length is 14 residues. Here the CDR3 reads CAIGTEPRTDTQYF. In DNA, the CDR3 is TGTGCCATCGGGACGGAGCCTCGAACAGATACGCAGTATTTT.

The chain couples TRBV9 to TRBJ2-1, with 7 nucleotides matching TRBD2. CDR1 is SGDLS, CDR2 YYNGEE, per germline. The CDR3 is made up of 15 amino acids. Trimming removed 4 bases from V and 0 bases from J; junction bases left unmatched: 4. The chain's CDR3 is CASSLAENSYNEQFF. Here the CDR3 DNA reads TGTGCCAGCAGCCTAGCGGAAAACTCCTACAATGAGCAGTTCTTC. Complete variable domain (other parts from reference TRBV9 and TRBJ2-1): DSGVTQTPKHLITATGQRVTLRCSPRSGDLSVYWYQQSLDQGLQFLIQYYNGEERAKGNILERFSAQQFPDLHSELNLSSLELGDSALYFCASSLAENSYNEQFFGPGTRLTVL.

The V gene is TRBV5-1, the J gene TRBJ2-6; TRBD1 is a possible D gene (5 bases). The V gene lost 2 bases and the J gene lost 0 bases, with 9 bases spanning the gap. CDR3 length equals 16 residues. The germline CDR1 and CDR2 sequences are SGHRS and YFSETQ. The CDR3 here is CASSFSRASGANVLTF. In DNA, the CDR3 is TGCGCCAGCAGCTTCTCCAGGGCCTCTGGGGCCAACGTCCTGACTTTC.

Here the CDR3 reads CAWSVLGIDEQFF. The CDR3, as DNA: TGTGCCTGGAGTGTACTGGGGATCGATGAGCAGTTCTTC. This sequence joins TRBV30 and TRBJ2-1; unclear D gene. The CDR3 has 13 residues. Germline V gene data show CDR1 as GTSNPN and CDR2 as SVGIG (reference sequence). V dropped 0 bases and J dropped 8 bases, with 11 bases sitting between them.

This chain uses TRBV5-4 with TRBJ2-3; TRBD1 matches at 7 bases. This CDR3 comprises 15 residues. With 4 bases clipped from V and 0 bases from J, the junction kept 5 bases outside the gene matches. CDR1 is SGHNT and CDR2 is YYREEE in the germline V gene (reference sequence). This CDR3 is CASSPGTASTDTQYF. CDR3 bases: TGTGCCAGCAGCCCCGGGACAGCTAGCACAGATACGCAGTATTTT.